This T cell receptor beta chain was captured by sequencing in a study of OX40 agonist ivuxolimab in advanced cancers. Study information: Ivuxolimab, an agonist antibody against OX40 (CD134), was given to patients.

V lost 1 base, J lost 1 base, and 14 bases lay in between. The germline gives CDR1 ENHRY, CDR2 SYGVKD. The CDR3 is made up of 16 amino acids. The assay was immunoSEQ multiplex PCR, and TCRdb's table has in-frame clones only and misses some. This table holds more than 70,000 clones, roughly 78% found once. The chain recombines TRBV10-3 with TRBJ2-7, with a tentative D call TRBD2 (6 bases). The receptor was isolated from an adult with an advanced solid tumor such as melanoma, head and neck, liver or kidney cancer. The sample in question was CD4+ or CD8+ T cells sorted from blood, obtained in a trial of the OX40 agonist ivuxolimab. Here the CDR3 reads CAISEWPGAGSYEQYF. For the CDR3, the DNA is TGTGCCATCAGTGAGTGGCCGGGAGCAGGGTCCTACGAGCAGTACTTC.